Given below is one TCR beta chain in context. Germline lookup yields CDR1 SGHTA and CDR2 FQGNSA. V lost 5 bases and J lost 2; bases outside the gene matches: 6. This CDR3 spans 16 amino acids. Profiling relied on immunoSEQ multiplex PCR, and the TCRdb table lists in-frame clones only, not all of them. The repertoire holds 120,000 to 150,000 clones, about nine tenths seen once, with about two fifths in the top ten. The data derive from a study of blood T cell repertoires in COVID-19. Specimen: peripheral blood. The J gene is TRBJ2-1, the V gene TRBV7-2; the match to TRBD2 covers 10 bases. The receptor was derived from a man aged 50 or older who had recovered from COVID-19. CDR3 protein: CASSPGSGGAYNEQFF. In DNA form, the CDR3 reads TGTGCCAGCAGCCCTGGAAGCGGGGGGGCCTACAATGAGCAGTTCTTC. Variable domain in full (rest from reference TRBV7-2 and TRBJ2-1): GAGVSQSPSNKVTEKGKDVELRCDPISGHTALYWYRQSLGQGLEFLIYFQGNSAPDKSGLPSDRFSAERTGGSVSTLTIQRTQQEDSAVYLCASSPGSGGAYNEQFFGPGTRLTVL.